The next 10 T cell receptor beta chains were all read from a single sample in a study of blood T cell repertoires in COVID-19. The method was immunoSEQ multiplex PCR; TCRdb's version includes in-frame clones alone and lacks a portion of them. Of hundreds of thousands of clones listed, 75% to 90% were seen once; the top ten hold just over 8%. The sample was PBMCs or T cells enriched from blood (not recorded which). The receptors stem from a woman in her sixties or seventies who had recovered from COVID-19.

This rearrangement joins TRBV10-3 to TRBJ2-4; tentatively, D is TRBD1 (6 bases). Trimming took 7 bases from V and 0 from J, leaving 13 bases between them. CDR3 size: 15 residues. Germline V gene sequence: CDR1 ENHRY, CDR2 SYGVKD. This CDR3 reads CAITEGTIAKNIQYF. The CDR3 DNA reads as TGTGCCATCACCGAGGGGACAATAGCCAAAAACATTCAGTACTTC.

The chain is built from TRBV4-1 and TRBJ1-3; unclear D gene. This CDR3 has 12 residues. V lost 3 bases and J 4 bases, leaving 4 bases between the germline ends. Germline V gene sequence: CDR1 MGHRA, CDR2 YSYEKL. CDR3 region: CASSQTGNTIYF. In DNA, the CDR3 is TGCGCCAGCAGCCAGACAGGAAACACCATATATTTT.

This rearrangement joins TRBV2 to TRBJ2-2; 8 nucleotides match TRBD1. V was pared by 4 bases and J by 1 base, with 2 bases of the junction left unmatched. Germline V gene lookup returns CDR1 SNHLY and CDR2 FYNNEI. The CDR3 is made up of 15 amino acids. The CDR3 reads CASSVDRGNTGELFF. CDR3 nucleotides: TGTGCCAGCAGTGTCGACAGGGGGAACACCGGGGAGCTGTTTTTT.

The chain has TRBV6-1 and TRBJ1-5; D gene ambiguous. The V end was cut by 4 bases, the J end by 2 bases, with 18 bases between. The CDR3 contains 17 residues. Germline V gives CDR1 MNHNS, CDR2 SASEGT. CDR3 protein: CASSAVGRVNGNQPQHF. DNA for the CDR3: TGTGCCAGCAGTGCCGTCGGGAGGGTGAATGGCAATCAGCCCCAGCATTTT.

The chain's CDR3 is CASNRGSDTQYF. CDR3 nucleotides: TGTGCCAGTAACAGGGGAAGCGATACGCAGTATTTT. The chain recombines TRBV19 with TRBJ2-3; TRBD1 matches 7 bases. The ends lost 7 bases at V and 6 bases at J; junction bases unmatched: 4. The CDR3 length is 12 residues. Germline V gene data show CDR1 as LNHDA and CDR2 as SQIVND (reference sequence). Based on the CDR3 plus reference TRBV19 and TRBJ2-3, the full variable domain is DGGITQSPKYLFRKEGQNVTLSCEQNLNHDAMYWYRQDPGQGLRLIYYSQIVNDFQKGDIAEGYSVSREKKESFPLTVTSAQKNPTAFYLCASNRGSDTQYFGPGTRLTVL.

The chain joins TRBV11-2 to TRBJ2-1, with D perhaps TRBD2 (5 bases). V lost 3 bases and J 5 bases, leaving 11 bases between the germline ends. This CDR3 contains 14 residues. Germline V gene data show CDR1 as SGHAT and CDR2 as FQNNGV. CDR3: CASSFVDWNNEQFF. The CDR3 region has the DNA TGTGCCAGCAGCTTTGTGGACTGGAACAATGAGCAGTTCTTC.

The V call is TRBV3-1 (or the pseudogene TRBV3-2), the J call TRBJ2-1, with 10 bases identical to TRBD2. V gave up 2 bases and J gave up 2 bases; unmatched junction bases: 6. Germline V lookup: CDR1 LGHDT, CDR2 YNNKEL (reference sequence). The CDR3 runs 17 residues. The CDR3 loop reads CASSQIKAGGPYNEQFF. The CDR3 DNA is TGTGCCAGCAGCCAAATTAAAGCGGGGGGGCCCTACAATGAGCAGTTCTTC.

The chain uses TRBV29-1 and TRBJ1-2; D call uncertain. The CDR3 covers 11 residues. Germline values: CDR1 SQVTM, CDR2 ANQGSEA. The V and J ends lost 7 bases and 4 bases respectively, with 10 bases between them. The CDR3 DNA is TGCAGCGCCGACATTTTCTATGGCTACACCTTC. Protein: CSADIFYGYTF.

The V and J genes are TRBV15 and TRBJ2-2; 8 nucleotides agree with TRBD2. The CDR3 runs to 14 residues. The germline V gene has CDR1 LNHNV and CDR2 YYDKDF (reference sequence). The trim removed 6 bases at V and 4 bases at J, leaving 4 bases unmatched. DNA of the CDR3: TGTGCCACCAGGAGGGCGGGGGGCACCGGGGAGCTGTTTTTT. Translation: CATRRAGGTGELFF.

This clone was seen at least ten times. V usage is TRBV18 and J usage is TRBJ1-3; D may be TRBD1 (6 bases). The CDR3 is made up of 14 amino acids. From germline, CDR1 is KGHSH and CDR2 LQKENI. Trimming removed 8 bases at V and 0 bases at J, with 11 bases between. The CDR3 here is CASMDRISGNTIYF. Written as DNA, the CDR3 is TGTGCCAGCATGGACAGAATCTCTGGAAACACCATATATTTT.